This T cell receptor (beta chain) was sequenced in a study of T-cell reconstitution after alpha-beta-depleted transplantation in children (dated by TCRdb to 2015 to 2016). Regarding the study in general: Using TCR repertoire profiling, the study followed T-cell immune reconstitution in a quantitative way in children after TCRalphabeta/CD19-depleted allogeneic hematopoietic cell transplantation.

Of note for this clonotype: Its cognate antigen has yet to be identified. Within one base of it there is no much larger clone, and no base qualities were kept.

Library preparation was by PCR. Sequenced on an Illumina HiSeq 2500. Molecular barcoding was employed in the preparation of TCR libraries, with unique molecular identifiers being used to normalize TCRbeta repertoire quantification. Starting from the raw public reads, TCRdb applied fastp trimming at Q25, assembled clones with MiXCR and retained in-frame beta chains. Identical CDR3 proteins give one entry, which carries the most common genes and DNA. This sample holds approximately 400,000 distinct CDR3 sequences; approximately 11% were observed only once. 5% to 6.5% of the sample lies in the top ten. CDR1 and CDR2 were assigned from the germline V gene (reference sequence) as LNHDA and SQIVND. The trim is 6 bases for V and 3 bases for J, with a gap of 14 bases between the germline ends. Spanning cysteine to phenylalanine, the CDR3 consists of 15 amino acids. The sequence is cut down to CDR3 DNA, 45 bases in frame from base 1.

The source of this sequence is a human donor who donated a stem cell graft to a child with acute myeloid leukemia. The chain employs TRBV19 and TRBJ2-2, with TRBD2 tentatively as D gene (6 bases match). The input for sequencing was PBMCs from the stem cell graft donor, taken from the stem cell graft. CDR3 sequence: CASSSGGMDTGELFF. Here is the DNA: TGTGCCAGTAGCTCAGGCGGGATGGACACCGGGGAGCTGTTTTTT.